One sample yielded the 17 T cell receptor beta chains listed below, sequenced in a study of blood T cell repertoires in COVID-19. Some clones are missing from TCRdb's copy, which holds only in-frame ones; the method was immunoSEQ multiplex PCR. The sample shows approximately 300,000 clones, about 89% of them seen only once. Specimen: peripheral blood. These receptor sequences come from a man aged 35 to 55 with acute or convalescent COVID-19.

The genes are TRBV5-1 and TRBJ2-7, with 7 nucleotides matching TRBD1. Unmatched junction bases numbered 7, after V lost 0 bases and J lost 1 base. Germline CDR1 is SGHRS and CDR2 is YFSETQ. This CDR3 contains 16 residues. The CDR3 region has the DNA TGCGCCAGCAGCTTGGCTCAGGGGGTAGGATCCTACGAGCAGTACTTC. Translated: CASSLAQGVGSYEQYF. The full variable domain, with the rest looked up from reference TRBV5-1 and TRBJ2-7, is KAGVTQTPRYLIKTRGQQVTLSCSPISGHRSVSWYQQTPGQGLQFLFEYFSETQRNKGNFPGRFSGRQFSNSRSEMNVSTLELGDSALYLCASSLAQGVGSYEQYFGPGTRLTVT.

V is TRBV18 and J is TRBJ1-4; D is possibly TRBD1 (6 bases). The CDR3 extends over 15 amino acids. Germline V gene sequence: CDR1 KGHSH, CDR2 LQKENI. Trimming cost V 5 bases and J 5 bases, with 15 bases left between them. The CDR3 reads CASSGTGFGNEKLFF. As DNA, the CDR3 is TGTGCCAGCTCAGGAACAGGGTTCGGAAATGAAAAACTGTTTTTT.

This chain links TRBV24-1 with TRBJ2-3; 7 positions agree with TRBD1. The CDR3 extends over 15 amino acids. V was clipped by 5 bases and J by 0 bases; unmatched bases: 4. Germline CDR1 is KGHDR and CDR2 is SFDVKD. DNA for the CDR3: TGTGCCACCAGTGTGCAGGGGGTAAGCACAGATACGCAGTATTTT. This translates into CATSVQGVSTDTQYF.

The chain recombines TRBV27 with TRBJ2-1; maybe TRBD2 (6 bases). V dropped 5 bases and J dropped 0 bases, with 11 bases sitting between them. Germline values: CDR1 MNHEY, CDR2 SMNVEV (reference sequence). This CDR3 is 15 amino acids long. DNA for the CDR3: TGTGCCAGCAGTCCGGACTACAGCTCCTACAATGAGCAGTTCTTC. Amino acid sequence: CASSPDYSSYNEQFF.

The chain's CDR3 is CASSLSGGNSPLHF. In DNA form, the CDR3 reads TGTGCCAGCAGCTTATCAGGGGGCAATTCACCCCTCCACTTT. The chain uses TRBV11-2 and TRBJ1-6; TRBD1 agrees at 8 bases. With V trimmed by 2 bases and J by 7 bases, 1 base remained unmatched. Germline V lookup: CDR1 SGHAT, CDR2 FQNNGV. The CDR3 sequence is 14 residues long.

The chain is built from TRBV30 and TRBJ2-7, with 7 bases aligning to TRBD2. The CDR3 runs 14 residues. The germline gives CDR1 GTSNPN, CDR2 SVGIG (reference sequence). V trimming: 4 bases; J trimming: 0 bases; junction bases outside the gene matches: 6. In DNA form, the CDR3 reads TGTGCCTGGAAGGGAGGGTCCCCCTCCTACGAGCAGTACTTC. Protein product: CAWKGGSPSYEQYF.

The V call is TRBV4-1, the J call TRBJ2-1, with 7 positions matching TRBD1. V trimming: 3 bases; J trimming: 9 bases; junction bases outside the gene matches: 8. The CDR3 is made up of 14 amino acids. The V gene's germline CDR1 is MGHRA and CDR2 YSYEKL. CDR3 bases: TGCGCCAGCAGCCAGCCGACAGGGTCCGGTGAGCAGTTCTTC. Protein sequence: CASSQPTGSGEQFF.

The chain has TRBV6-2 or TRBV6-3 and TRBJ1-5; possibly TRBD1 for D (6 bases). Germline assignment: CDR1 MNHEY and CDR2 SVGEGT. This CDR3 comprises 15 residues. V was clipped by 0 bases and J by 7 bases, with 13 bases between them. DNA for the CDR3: TGTGCCAGCAGTTACTCGAACAGGGTAGTCCAGCCCCAGCATTTT. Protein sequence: CASSYSNRVVQPQHF.

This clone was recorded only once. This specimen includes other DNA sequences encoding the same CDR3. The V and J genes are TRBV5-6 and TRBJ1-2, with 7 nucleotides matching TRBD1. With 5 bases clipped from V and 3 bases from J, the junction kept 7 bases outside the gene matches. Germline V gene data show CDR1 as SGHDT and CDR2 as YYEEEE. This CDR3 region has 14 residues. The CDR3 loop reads CASSPGTAYYGYTF. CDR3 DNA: TGTGCCAGCAGTCCCGGGACAGCCTACTATGGCTACACCTTC.

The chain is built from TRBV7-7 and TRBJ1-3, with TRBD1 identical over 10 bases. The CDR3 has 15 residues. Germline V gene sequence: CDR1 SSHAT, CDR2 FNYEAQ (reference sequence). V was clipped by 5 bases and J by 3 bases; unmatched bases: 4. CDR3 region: CASSPGTGVGNTIYF. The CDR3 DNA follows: TGTGCCAGCAGCCCCGGGACAGGGGTTGGAAACACCATATATTTT. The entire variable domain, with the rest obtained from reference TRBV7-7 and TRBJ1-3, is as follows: GAGVSQSPRYKVTKRGQDVTLRCDPISSHATLYWYQQALGQGPEFLTYFNYEAQPDKSGLPSDRFSAERPEGSISTLTIQRTEQRDSAMYRCASSPGTGVGNTIYFGEGSWLTVV.

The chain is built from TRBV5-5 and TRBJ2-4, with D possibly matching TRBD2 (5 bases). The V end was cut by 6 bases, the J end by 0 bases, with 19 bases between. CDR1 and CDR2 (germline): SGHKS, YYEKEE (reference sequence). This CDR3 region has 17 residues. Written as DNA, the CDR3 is TGTGCCAGCACCCAGGCGGGCTATTCAGAAGCCAAAAACATTCAGTACTTC. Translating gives CASTQAGYSEAKNIQYF.

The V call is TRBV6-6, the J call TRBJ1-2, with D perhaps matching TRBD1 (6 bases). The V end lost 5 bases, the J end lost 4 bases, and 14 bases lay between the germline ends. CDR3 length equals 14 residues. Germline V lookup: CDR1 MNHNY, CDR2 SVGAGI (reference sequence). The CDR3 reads CASSTRTEAYGYTF. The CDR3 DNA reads TGTGCCAGCAGTACCCGGACAGAGGCCTATGGCTACACCTTC.

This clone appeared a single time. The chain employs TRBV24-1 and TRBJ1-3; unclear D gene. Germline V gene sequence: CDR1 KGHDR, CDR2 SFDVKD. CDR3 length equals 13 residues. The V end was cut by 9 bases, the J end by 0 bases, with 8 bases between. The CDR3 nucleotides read TGTGCCACCCAGGCCGCCTCTGGAAACACCATATATTTT. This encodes CATQAASGNTIYF.

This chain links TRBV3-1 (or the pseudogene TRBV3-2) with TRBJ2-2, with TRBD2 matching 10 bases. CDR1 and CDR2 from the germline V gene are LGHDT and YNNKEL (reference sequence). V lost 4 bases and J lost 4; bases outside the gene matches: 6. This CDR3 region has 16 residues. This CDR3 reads CASSPASGGATGELFF. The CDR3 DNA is TGTGCCAGCAGCCCAGCGAGCGGGGGGGCCACCGGGGAGCTGTTTTTT.

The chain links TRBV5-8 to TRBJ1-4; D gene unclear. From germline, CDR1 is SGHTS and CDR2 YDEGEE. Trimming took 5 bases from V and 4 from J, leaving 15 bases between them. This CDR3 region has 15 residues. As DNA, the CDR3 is TGTGCCAGCAGGAGGCCAGCTCTTTATAATGAAAAACTGTTTTTT. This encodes CASRRPALYNEKLFF.

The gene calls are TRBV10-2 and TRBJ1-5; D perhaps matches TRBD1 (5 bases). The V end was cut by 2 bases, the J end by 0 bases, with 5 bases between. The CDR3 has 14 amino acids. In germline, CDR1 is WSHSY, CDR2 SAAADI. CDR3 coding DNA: TGCGCCAGCAGTGAGAGGGGTAGCAATCAGCCCCAGCATTTT. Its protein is CASSERGSNQPQHF.

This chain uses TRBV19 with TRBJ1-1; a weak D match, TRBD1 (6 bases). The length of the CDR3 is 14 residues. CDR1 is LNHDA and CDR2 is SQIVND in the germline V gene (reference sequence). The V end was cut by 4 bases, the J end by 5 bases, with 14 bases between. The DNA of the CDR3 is TGTGCCAGTAGTAAAAAGGACAGACAGACTGAAGCTTTCTTT. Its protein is CASSKKDRQTEAFF.